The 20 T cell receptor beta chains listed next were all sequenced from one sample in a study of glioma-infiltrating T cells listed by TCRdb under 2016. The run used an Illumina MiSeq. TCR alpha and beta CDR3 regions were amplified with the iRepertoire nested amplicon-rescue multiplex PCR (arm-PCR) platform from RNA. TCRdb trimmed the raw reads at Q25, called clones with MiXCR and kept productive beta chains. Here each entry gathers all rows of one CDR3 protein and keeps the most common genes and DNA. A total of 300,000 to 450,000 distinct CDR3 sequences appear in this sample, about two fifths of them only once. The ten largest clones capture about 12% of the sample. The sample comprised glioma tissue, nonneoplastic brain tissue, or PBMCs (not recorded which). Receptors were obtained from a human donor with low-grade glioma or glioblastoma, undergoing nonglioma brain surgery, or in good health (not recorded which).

CDR3 nucleotides: TGTGCCAGTAGTATAGCGGACGGAGAGACCCAGTACTTC. It codes for CASSIADGETQYF. The V gene is TRBV19, the J gene TRBJ2-5; D is unresolved. V lost 1 base, J lost 4 bases, and 7 bases lay in between. The germline gives CDR1 LNHDA, CDR2 SQIVND (reference sequence). The CDR3 has 13 amino acids.

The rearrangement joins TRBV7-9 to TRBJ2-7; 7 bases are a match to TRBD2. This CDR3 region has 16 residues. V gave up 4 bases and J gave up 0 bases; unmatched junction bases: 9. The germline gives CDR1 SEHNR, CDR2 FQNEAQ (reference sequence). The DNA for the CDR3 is TGTGCCAGCAGCTCAAATAGGGGACTAAGCTCCTACGAGCAGTACTTC. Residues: CASSSNRGLSSYEQYF.

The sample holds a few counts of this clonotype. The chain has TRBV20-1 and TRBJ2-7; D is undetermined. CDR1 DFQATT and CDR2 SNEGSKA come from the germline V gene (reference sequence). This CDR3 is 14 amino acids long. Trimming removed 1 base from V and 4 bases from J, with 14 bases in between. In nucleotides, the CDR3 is TGCAGTGCTAGAGGTGGGCCGAAGGGTTACGAGCAGTACTTC. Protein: CSARGGPKGYEQYF.

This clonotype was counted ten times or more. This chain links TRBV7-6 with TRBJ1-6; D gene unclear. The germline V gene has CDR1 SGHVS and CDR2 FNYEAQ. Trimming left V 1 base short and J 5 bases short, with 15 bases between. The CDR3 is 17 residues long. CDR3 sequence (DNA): TGTGCCAGCAGCTTAGACGTTGGCGGAAAGGATAATTCACCCCTCCACTTT. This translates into CASSLDVGGKDNSPLHF.

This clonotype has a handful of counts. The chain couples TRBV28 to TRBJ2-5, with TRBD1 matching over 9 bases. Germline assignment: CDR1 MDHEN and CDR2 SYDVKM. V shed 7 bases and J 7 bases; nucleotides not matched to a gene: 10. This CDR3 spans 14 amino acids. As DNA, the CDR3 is TGTGCCAGCATCCCGGGGACAGGGCATGCGACCCAGTACTTC. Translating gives CASIPGTGHATQYF.

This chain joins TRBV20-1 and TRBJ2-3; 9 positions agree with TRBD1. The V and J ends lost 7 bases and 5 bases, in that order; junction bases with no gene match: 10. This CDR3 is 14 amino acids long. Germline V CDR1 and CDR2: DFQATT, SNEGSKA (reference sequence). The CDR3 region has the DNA TGCAGTGTCAATACAGGGGGCCGGGGAGATACGCAGTATTTT. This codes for CSVNTGGRGDTQYF.

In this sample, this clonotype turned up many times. CDR3 loop: CSARGGFQPQHF. CDR3 nucleotides: TGCAGTGCTAGAGGCGGTTTTCAGCCCCAGCATTTT. The chain links TRBV20-1 to TRBJ1-5; no clear D gene. CDR1 is DFQATT and CDR2 is SNEGSKA in the germline V gene (reference sequence). The CDR3 spans 12 residues. V lost 1 base to trimming and J lost 6 bases, with 7 bases between them.

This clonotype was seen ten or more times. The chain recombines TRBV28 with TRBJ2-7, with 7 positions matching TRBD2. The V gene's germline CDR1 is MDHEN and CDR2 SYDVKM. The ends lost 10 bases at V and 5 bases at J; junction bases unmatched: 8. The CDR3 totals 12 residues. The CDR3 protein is CAIGTGGNEQYF. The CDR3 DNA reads TGTGCCATAGGCACGGGGGGTAACGAGCAGTACTTC.

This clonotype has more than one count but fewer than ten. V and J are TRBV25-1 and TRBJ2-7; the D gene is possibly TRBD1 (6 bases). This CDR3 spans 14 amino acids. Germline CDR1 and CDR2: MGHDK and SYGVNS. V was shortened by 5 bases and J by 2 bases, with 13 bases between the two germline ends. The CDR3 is CASSSRDNPYEQYF. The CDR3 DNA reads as TGTGCCAGCAGTTCCCGGGACAATCCCTACGAGCAGTACTTC.

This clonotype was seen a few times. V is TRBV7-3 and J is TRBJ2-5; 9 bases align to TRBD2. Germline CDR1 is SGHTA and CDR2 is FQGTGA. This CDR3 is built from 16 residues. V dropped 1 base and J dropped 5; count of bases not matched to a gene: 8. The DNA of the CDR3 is TGTGCCAGCAGCTTAAGCGGGAGGGCCGGAGGTGAGACCCAGTACTTC. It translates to CASSLSGRAGGETQYF.

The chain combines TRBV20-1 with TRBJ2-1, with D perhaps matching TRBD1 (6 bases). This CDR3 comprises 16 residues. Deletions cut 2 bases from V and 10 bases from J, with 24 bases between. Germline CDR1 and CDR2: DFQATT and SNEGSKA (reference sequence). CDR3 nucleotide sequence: TGCAGTGCTAGACCCCAACCGTTCGAGAGGGGGTACGAGCAGTTCTTC. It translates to CSARPQPFERGYEQFF.

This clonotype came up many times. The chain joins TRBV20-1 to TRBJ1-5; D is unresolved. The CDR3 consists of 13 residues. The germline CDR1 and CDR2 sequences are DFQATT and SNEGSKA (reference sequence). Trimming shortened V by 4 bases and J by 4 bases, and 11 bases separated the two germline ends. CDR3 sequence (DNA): TGCAGTGCTACGCCCTCAACGAATCAGCCCCAGCATTTT. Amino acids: CSATPSTNQPQHF.

CDR3: CASSRGPALHTQYF. As DNA, the CDR3 is TGTGCCAGCAGCCGAGGGCCGGCCCTCCATACGCAGTATTTT. V is TRBV28 and J is TRBJ2-3, with D maybe TRBD2 (5 bases). The CDR3 runs to 14 residues. Trimming took off 6 bases at V and 7 bases at J, with 17 bases between the two ends. Germline assignment: CDR1 MDHEN and CDR2 SYDVKM.

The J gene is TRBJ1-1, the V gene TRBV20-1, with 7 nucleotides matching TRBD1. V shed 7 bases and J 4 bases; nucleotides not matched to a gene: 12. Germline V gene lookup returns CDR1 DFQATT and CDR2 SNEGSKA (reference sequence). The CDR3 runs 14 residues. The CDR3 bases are TGCAGTGACATGCCCAGGGGGTCTGGCACTGAAGCTTTCTTT. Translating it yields CSDMPRGSGTEAFF.

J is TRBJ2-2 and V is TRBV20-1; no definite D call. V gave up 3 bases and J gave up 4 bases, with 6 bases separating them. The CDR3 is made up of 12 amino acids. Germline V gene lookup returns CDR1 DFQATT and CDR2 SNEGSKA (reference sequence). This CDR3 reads CSASSFTGELFF. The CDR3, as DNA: TGCAGTGCTAGCAGTTTCACCGGGGAGCTGTTTTTT.

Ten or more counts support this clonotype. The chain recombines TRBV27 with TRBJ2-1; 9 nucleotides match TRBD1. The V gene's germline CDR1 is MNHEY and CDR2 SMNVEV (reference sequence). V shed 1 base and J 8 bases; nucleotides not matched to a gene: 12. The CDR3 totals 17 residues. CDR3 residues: CASSLLKGGTGLDEQFF. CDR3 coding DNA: TGTGCCAGCAGTTTATTGAAGGGGGGGACAGGGTTGGATGAGCAGTTCTTC.

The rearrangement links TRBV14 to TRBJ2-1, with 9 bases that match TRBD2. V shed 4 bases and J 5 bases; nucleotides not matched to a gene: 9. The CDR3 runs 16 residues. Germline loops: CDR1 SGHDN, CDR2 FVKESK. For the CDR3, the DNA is TGTGCCAGCAGCCTTAGGTGGCTAGCGGGAAACAATGAGCAGTTCTTC. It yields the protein CASSLRWLAGNNEQFF.

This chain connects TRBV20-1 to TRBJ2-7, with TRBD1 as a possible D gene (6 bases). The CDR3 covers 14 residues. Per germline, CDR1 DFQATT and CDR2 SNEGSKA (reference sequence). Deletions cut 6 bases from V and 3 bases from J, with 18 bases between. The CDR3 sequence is CSASTGHLIYEQYF. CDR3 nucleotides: TGCAGTGCCAGTACGGGACATCTGATCTACGAGCAGTACTTC.

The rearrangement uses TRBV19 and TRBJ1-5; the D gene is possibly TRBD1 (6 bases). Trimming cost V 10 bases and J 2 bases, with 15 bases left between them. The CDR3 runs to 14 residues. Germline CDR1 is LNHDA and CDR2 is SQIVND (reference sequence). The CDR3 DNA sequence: TGTGCCACTGGAGGGGGGATTGGCAATCAGCCCCAGCATTTT. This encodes CATGGGIGNQPQHF.

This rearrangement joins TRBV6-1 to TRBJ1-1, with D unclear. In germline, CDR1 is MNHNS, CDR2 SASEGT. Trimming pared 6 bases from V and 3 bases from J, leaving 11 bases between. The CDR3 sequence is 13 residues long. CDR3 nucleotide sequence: TGTGCCAGCAGCCCTATGAGTTACACTGAAGCTTTCTTT. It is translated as CASSPMSYTEAFF.